These 5 T cell receptor beta chains originate from one sample sequenced in a study of blood T cell repertoires in COVID-19. The protocol was immunoSEQ multiplex PCR, while the TCRdb copy is restricted to in-frame clones and leaves out a portion. Counted here are roughly 320,000 clones, around 84% occurring once; the ten biggest clones make up roughly 4%. The specimen sequenced was PBMCs or T cells enriched from blood (not recorded which). These receptors were obtained from a young man who had recovered from COVID-19.

This clone has a single count. V gene TRBV7-6 combines with J gene TRBJ1-1; D unresolved. CDR3 length: 14 residues. V was clipped by 1 base and J by 2 bases, with 8 bases between them. The germline V gene encodes CDR1 SGHVS and CDR2 FNYEAQ. In nucleotides, the CDR3 is TGTGCCAGCAGCTTAGTTCTAGAAAACACTGAAGCTTTCTTT. This encodes CASSLVLENTEAFF.

The chain uses TRBV15 and TRBJ2-7, with TRBD1 matching over 9 bases. Unmatched junction bases numbered 9, after V lost 1 base and J lost 5 bases. Germline V lookup: CDR1 LNHNV, CDR2 YYDKDF (reference sequence). The CDR3 spans 16 residues. The CDR3, as DNA: TGTGCCACCAGCAGAGCGCCGGGGACAGGGATCGACGAGCAGTACTTC. Translating gives CATSRAPGTGIDEQYF.

The gene calls are TRBV6-5 and TRBJ2-7, with TRBD1 as a possible D gene (6 bases). V shed 7 bases and J shed 5 bases, with 15 bases lying between them. The germline V gene has CDR1 MNHEY and CDR2 SVGAGI. This CDR3 region has 13 residues. CDR3 sequence: CASTPSAGDEQYF. In DNA, the CDR3 is TGTGCCAGCACTCCCTCGGCAGGGGACGAGCAGTACTTC.

Worth noting for this clone: Relative to the germline gene, one junction end is altered; a read error may explain this. The gene calls are TRBV6-5 and TRBJ1-3, with 8 positions matching TRBD1. Germline loops: CDR1 MNHEY, CDR2 SVGAGI. This CDR3 contains 15 residues. The CDR3 reads CASRQDRVSRNTIYF. In DNA form, the CDR3 reads TGTGCCAGCAGGCAGGACAGGGTCTCTAGAAACACCATATATTTT.

The sample holds a few counts of this clone. The chain links TRBV11-2 to TRBJ1-2; possibly TRBD1 for D (6 bases). Germline CDR1 reads SGHAT; CDR2 reads FQNNGV. V dropped 6 bases and J dropped 6 bases, with 14 bases sitting between them. The CDR3 extends over 13 amino acids. The CDR3, as DNA: TGTGCCAGCAGGACAGGATTAGTCCATGGCTACACCTTC. It encodes CASRTGLVHGYTF.